These T cell receptor beta chains were read from a single sample in a study of identical twins. MiXCR, run by TCRdb on the 5' RACE reads, gives a single entry per CDR3 protein. The sample yields roughly 350,000 distinct CDR3 sequences, approximately 13% seen once. The same sample was also studied in work on yellow fever vaccine responses in identical twins.

Sequencing input: CD8+ T cells sorted from blood. These receptors originate from a woman aged 18 to 35 in good health. Both conserved end residues are part of each CDR3. Each record gives: clone size, V gene, D gene, J gene, CDR3 protein, CDR3 DNA. A D gene is named only where the DNA matches it firmly. For some rows the clone size is stated as once, few or many, or as a class when expanded; others skip it.

.	TRBV20-1	TRBD2	TRBJ2-3	CSAMERDRTDTQYF	TGCAGTGCTATGGAGCGGGATCGCACAGATACGCAGTATTTT
.	TRBV11-2	TRBD2	TRBJ2-7	CASSPARGGSGTDEQYF	TGTGCCAGCAGCCCAGCCCGAGGGGGTAGCGGGACCGACGAGCAGTACTTC
.	TRBV12-3/TRBV12-4	TRBD2	TRBJ2-1	CASTQGLAVSYNEQFF	TGTGCCAGCACCCAGGGACTAGCCGTCTCCTACAATGAGCAGTTCTTC
few	TRBV20-1	TRBD1	TRBJ2-5	CSARQGDAQETQYF	TGCAGTGCTAGACAGGGGGACGCCCAAGAGACCCAGTACTTC
.	TRBV5-1	.	TRBJ2-3	CASSFKGLSTDTQYF	TGCGCCAGCAGCTTTAAGGGACTCAGCACAGATACGCAGTATTTT
.	TRBV6-1	.	TRBJ1-6	CASSEEYRAYNSPLHF	TGTGCCAGCAGTGAAGAGTACAGGGCCTATAATTCACCCCTCCACTTT
few	TRBV14	.	TRBJ2-3	CASSQDSATSQYF	TGTGCCAGCAGCCAAGATTCAGCAACCAGTCAGTATTTT
many	TRBV5-1	.	TRBJ2-1	CASSPELGRDEQFF	TGCGCCAGCAGCCCCGAGCTCGGTAGGGATGAGCAGTTCTTC
medium-sized	TRBV9	.	TRBJ2-3	CASSITDTQYF	TGTGCCAGCAGCATCACAGATACGCAGTATTTT
.	TRBV15	TRBD1	TRBJ1-5	CATSTGGWPQHF	TGTGCCACCAGCACAGGGGGGTGGCCCCAGCATTTT
.	TRBV6-1	TRBD1	TRBJ2-5	CASSAGTGGVETQYF	TGTGCCAGCAGTGCCGGGACAGGGGGCGTAGAGACCCAGTACTTC
few	TRBV9	.	TRBJ2-3	CASSPPRVDTQYF	TGTGCCAGCAGCCCCCCGCGGGTGGATACGCAGTATTTT
.	TRBV11-2	TRBD2	TRBJ2-1	CASSGRRGLAESEQFF	TGTGCCAGCAGCGGAAGGCGTGGACTAGCTGAAAGTGAGCAGTTCTTC
.	TRBV27	.	TRBJ2-2	CASTRFGAGELFF	TGTGCCAGCACCCGATTCGGGGCCGGGGAGCTGTTTTTT
.	TRBV19	TRBD1	TRBJ2-3	CASHRGRGTDTQYF	TGTGCCAGCCACAGGGGGCGCGGCACAGATACGCAGTATTTT
few	TRBV20-1	.	TRBJ1-4	CSARDQATTNEKLFF	TGCAGTGCTAGGGACCAGGCTACGACTAATGAAAAACTGTTTTTT
.	TRBV12-3/TRBV12-4	.	TRBJ1-5	CASSLWGRNQPQHF	TGTGCCAGCAGTTTATGGGGCCGCAATCAGCCCCAGCATTTT
.	TRBV27	.	TRBJ2-5	CASSLNALQETQYF	TGTGCCAGCAGTTTAAACGCCCTCCAAGAGACCCAGTACTTC
.	TRBV11-2	.	TRBJ2-1	CASSGNSGGREQFF	TGTGCCAGCAGCGGCAACTCCGGGGGCCGTGAGCAGTTCTTC
few	TRBV6-6	.	TRBJ2-1	CASSYSPLTEQFF	TGTGCCAGCAGTTACTCCCCTTTGACTGAGCAGTTCTTC
.	TRBV7-8	TRBD2	TRBJ2-7	CASSASGRAGNEQYF	TGTGCCAGCAGCGCCAGCGGGAGGGCCGGAAACGAGCAGTACTTC
few	TRBV20-1	TRBD2	TRBJ2-5	CSRELAGGYQETQYF	TGCAGTAGGGAGTTAGCGGGGGGTTACCAAGAGACCCAGTACTTC
.	TRBV2	TRBD2	TRBJ2-7	CAIHPGLAGGSDEQYF	TGTGCCATCCACCCGGGACTAGCGGGAGGTTCCGACGAGCAGTACTTC